This TCR beta chain stems from a study of cytomegalovirus exposure and HLA in healthy donors. Study observations and caveats: Segments of the TCR beta V type were, in most cases, productive about 90% or about 30% of the time in an earlier analysis. The authors assumed roughly uniform sequencing depth across donors for presence/absence analyses. Cytomegalovirus-associated TCR beta chains were listed, numbering approximately 150.

Trimming cost V 5 bases and J 7 bases; bases outside gene matches: 8. CDR1 is MNHEY and CDR2 is SVGAGI in the germline V gene. The CDR3 contains 14 residues. PCR primers comprised 60 Vbeta and 13 Jbeta primers. TCRdb's table, derived via immunoSEQ multiplex PCR, lists solely in-frame clones and lacks some. The repertoire holds approximately 100,000 clones, with about four fifths as singletons. Points on this clone: The antigen remains unidentified.

The chain couples TRBV6-5 to TRBJ2-7; TRBD1 matches 10 bases. Sequencing input: PBMCs. The clonotype originates from a human donor in good health. CDR3 DNA sequence: TGTGCCAGCAGTCCTCCGGGACAGGGGAATGAGCAGTACTTC. It is translated as CASSPPGQGNEQYF.